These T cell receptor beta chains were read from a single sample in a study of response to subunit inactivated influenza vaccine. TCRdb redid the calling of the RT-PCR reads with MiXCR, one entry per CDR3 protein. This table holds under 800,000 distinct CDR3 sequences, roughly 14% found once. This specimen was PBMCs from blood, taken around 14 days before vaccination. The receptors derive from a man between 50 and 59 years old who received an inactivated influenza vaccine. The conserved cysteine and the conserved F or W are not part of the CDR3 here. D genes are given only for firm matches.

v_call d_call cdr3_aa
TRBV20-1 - SVPAASTYNEQF
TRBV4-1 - ASSQASPSNSPLH
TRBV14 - ASSHPNDNIQY
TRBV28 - ASSSHLDLGRTKNTGELF
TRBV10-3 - AISQGQRDNEQF
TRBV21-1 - ASSKVPADVPNEQF
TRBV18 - ASSQSEGNTEAF
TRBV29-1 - SVEDRNAGLAKNIQY
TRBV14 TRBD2 ASSQDTRPGLAGEGRRTDTQY
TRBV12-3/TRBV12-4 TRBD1 ASSSTYRGDEQF
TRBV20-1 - SARTIYTGELF
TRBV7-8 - ASSLEGGMTDTQY
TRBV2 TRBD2 ASPGTSDNEQF
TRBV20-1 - SARPIMNTEAF
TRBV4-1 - ASSQDLANYGYT
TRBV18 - ASSPVNQGETQY
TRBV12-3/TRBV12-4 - ASSRSLRLALKETQY
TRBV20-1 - SASQGITGELF
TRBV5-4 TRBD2 ASSLDAGAGEQF
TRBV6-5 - ASSYGLGQETQY
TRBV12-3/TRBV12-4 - ASSPSEGNQPQH
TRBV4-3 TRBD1 ASRQTGAWTGELF
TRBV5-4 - ASSLGGNIGQPQH
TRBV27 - ASSLYARSSYEQY
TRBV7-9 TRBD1 ASSRTGGGNEKLF
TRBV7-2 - ASSLVGWGVTGANVLT
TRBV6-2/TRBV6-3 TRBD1 ASGTVNTEAF
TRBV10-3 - AISEVAETYNEQF
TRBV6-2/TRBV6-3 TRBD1 ASSYTPQGRFTDTQY
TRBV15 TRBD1 ATSDVGRGIQPQH
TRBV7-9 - ASSFIDYEQY
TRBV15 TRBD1 ATSTGTGDSNQPQH
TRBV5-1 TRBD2 ASSTSGISYEQY
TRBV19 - ASSQAGTMNTEAF
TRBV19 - ASSRLLSYEQY
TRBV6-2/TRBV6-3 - ASRVTPRDTEAF
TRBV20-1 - SAKVGGLGEPY
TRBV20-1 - SARKGFGTDTQY
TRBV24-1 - ATSEFLSPDTQY
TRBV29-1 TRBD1 SVLGQGAYEQY
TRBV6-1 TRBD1 ASSNHRLQGGTEAF
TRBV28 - ASTFWGSGNTIY
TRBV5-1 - ASSLGTTNTGELF